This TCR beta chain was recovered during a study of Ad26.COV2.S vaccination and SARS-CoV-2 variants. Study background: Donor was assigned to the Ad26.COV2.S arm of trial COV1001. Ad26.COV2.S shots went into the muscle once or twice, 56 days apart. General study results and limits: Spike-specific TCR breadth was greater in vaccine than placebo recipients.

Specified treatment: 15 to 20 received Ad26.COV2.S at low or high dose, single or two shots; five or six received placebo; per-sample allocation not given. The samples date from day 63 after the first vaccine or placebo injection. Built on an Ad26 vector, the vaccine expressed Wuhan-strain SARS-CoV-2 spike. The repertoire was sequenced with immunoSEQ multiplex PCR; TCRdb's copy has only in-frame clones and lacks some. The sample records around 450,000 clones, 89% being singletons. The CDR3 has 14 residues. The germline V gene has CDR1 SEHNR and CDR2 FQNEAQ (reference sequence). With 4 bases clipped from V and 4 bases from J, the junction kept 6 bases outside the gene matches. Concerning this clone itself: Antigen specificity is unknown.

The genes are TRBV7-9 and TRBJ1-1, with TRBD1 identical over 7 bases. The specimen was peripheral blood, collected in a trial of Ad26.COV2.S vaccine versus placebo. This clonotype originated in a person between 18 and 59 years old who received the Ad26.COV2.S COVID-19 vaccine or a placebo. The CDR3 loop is CASSSQGFSTEAFF. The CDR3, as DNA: TGTGCCAGCAGCTCACAGGGGTTTAGCACTGAAGCTTTCTTT.